The next 22 T cell receptor beta chains were all read from a single sample in a study of blood T cell repertoires in COVID-19 (dated by TCRdb to about 2020). The library was made by the immunoSEQ multiplex PCR assay. Entries here come from immuneACCESS through TCRdb and include only in-frame sequences with V and J called. Some clones fail to appear in such tables; in the studies checked, an unresolved V gene covers under half of the shortfall, and the cause of the remainder is unknown. This sample comprises roughly 93,000 clones, about 90% of them detected only once. The biggest ten clones account for about 1.2% of the sample. Sample: peripheral blood. The receptors stem from a human donor in a cohort sampled during active COVID-19.

The chain is built from TRBV28 and TRBJ2-3; D is perhaps TRBD1 (6 bases). The V and J ends lost 3 bases and 0 bases respectively, with 19 bases between them. The CDR3 is made up of 18 amino acids. Germline lookup yields CDR1 MDHEN and CDR2 SYDVKM. The CDR3 nucleotides are TGTGCCAGCAGTTTCTTTAACAGGGTTTATCCTAGCACAGATACGCAGTATTTT. Translation gives CASSFFNRVYPSTDTQYF.

Only one count was recorded for this clone. This chain joins TRBV11-3 and TRBJ2-3; 16 nucleotides align to TRBD2. Germline V lookup: CDR1 SGHNT, CDR2 YENEEA. V shed 5 bases and J 2 bases; nucleotides not matched to a gene: 4. This CDR3 is built from 17 residues. CDR3 amino acids: CASSRGLAGGHTDTQYF. CDR3 nucleotide sequence: TGTGCCAGCAGCCGGGGACTAGCGGGAGGGCACACAGATACGCAGTATTTT.

The gene calls are TRBV19 and TRBJ1-1; 7 positions match TRBD1. CDR3 length equals 14 residues. Germline CDR1 and CDR2: LNHDA and SQIVND (reference sequence). With 5 bases clipped from V and 5 bases from J, the junction kept 8 bases outside the gene matches. CDR3 protein: CASSWGQSITEAFF. The CDR3 DNA follows: TGTGCCAGTAGTTGGGGACAGTCTATTACTGAAGCTTTCTTT.

The CDR3 loop is CASSLNAGSYGYTF. CDR3 coding DNA: TGTGCCAGCAGCTTAAATGCAGGAAGCTATGGCTACACCTTC. This sequence joins TRBV7-9 and TRBJ1-2; D is uncertain. The germline V and J ends were trimmed by 2 bases and 4 bases, with 11 bases remaining between them. Germline lookup yields CDR1 SEHNR and CDR2 FQNEAQ (reference sequence). The CDR3 loop spans 14 amino acids.

This clone is a singleton in its sample. The gene calls are TRBV18 and TRBJ2-7; the match to TRBD1 covers 7 bases. This CDR3 has 13 residues. With 6 bases clipped from V and 5 bases from J, the junction kept 7 bases outside the gene matches. The germline gives CDR1 KGHSH, CDR2 LQKENI. This CDR3 reads CASSPTGADEQYF. CDR3 sequence (DNA): TGTGCCAGCTCTCCCACAGGGGCTGACGAGCAGTACTTC.

The chain is built from TRBV30 and TRBJ1-6; D remains unclear. CDR3 length: 13 residues. The V gene lost 0 bases and the J gene lost 7 bases, with 7 bases spanning the gap. The germline V gene has CDR1 GTSNPN and CDR2 SVGIG (reference sequence). The CDR3 nucleotides read TGTGCCTGGAGTGTTGACGGGAATTCACCCCTCCACTTT. Translation: CAWSVDGNSPLHF. The full variable domain, in which reference TRBV30 and TRBJ1-6 provide the parts outside the CDR3, is SQTIHQWPATLVQPVGSPLSLECTVEGTSNPNLYWYRQAAGRGLQLLFYSVGIGQISSEVPQNLSASRPQDRQFILSSKKLLLSDSGFYLCAWSVDGNSPLHFGNGTRLTVT.

The chain is built from TRBV15 and TRBJ1-4; TRBD1 might be the D (5 bases). Germline loops: CDR1 LNHNV, CDR2 YYDKDF (reference sequence). The germline V and J ends were trimmed by 0 bases and 8 bases, with 13 bases remaining between them. The CDR3 has 15 amino acids. The CDR3, as DNA: TGTGCCACCAGCAGAGATGCGGCAGGGTGGGAAAAACTGTTTTTT. Protein sequence: CATSRDAAGWEKLFF.

The chain recombines TRBV18 with TRBJ1-3, with no clear D. V lost 1 base and J 6 bases, leaving 4 bases between the germline ends. The germline V gene encodes CDR1 KGHSH and CDR2 LQKENI. CDR3 length: 12 amino acids. CDR3 DNA: TGTGCCAGCTCACCACGACAAAACACCATATATTTT. Translated, it gives CASSPRQNTIYF.

The chain's CDR3 is CASSYSLPSGTGELFF. DNA of the CDR3: TGTGCCAGCAGTTACTCGTTACCTTCGGGCACCGGGGAGCTGTTTTTT. The V gene is TRBV6-5, the J gene TRBJ2-2, with unresolved D. In germline, CDR1 is MNHEY, CDR2 SVGAGI. The V and J ends lost 0 bases and 4 bases respectively, with 12 bases between them. The CDR3 sequence is 16 residues long.

The rearrangement uses TRBV6-5 and TRBJ1-2; TRBD1 aligns across 7 bases. Looked up from germline, CDR1 is MNHEY and CDR2 is SVGAGI. The length of the CDR3 is 14 residues. V shed 3 bases and J 5 bases; nucleotides not matched to a gene: 6. The CDR3 sequence is CASSYLTGTYGYTF. The CDR3 DNA reads TGTGCCAGCAGTTATTTGACAGGGACTTATGGCTACACCTTC.

Here the CDR3 reads CATSSRTGTYGYTF. The DNA of the CDR3 is TGTGCCACCAGCTCACGGACAGGGACCTATGGCTACACCTTC. This chain uses TRBV15 with TRBJ1-2; 8 nucleotides agree with TRBD1. The CDR3 runs to 14 residues. The germline V gene encodes CDR1 LNHNV and CDR2 YYDKDF (reference sequence). V lost 5 bases, J lost 4 bases, and 6 bases stayed unmatched.

The chain links TRBV30 to TRBJ2-1; D uncertain. V was shortened by 0 bases and J by 2 bases, with 11 bases between the two germline ends. This CDR3 has 15 amino acids. CDR1 and CDR2 (germline): GTSNPN, SVGIG (reference sequence). The CDR3 sequence is CAWSVGNSPYNEQFF. CDR3 in DNA: TGTGCCTGGAGTGTAGGTAATAGCCCCTACAATGAGCAGTTCTTC.

This clone was seen only once. J is TRBJ2-1 and V is TRBV6-6; 9 bases agree with TRBD2. V shed 11 bases and J 7 bases; nucleotides not matched to a gene: 9. The CDR3 loop spans 13 amino acids. Germline CDR1 MNHNY, CDR2 SVGAGI (reference sequence). CDR3 region: CAGSSGTSNEQFF. CDR3 nucleotide sequence: TGTGCCGGATCTAGCGGGACGTCAAATGAGCAGTTCTTC.

CDR3 residues: CASSLSGTGYSRTEAFF. The CDR3, as DNA: TGTGCCAGCAGTTTATCGGGGACAGGGTATAGTCGCACTGAAGCTTTCTTT. The rearrangement joins TRBV27 to TRBJ1-1; 9 nucleotides line up with TRBD1. Germline-derived CDR1 and CDR2 are MNHEY and SMNVEV (reference sequence). The V and J ends lost 0 bases and 4 bases, in that order; junction bases with no gene match: 9. The CDR3 loop spans 17 amino acids.

There are a few counts of this clone. The chain couples TRBV28 to TRBJ1-1; D ambiguous. The CDR3 has 14 residues. CDR1 MDHEN and CDR2 SYDVKM come from the germline V gene. Trimming cost V 5 bases and J 3 bases, with 13 bases left between them. DNA for the CDR3: TGTGCCAGCAGTACCCCGTCGGGTGACACTGAAGCTTTCTTT. Its translation is CASSTPSGDTEAFF.

The CDR3: CASSLLVTSLLDTQYF. CDR3 DNA: TGTGCCAGCAGTCTTCTTGTGACTTCCCTATTAGATACGCAGTATTTT. The J gene is TRBJ2-3, the V gene TRBV28, with no clear D. CDR3 size: 16 residues. Trimming left V 5 bases short and J 5 bases short, with 20 bases between. Germline lookup yields CDR1 MDHEN and CDR2 SYDVKM.

This rearrangement joins TRBV5-1 to TRBJ2-1; 13 bases align to TRBD2. V shed 5 bases and J 9 bases; nucleotides not matched to a gene: 11. CDR3 length: 16 amino acids. Germline assignment: CDR1 SGHRS and CDR2 YFSETQ. The CDR3 DNA reads as TGCGCCAGCAGTTTAGGGACTAGCGGGGCTCGCGGTGAGCAGTTCTTC. Translation gives CASSLGTSGARGEQFF.

This sequence joins TRBV28 and TRBJ1-1, with D uncertain. Germline V gene data show CDR1 as MDHEN and CDR2 as SYDVKM. The CDR3 consists of 13 residues. V shed 3 bases and J shed 2 bases, with 7 bases lying between them. The chain's CDR3 is CASSLRLNTEAFF. The CDR3, as DNA: TGTGCCAGCAGTTTGAGGTTAAACACTGAAGCTTTCTTT.

This clone was counted once. The chain links TRBV28 to TRBJ1-5, with a tentative D call TRBD1 (6 bases). Per the germline V gene, CDR1 is MDHEN and CDR2 is SYDVKM. Trimming cost V 7 bases and J 0 bases, with 13 bases left between them. The CDR3 extends over 15 amino acids. The CDR3 DNA sequence: TGTGCCAGCACCGCCGACAGGCATAGCAATCAGCCCCAGCATTTT. Protein: CASTADRHSNQPQHF.

This clone came up once. V and J are TRBV28 and TRBJ2-3; 7 bases match TRBD2. V dropped 7 bases and J dropped 5; count of bases not matched to a gene: 9. CDR1 MDHEN and CDR2 SYDVKM come from the germline V gene. The CDR3 sequence is 14 residues long. Written as DNA, the CDR3 is TGTGCCAGCAAAAGCGGGACTATCGGAGATACGCAGTATTTT. This gives the protein CASKSGTIGDTQYF.

The rearrangement uses TRBV10-2 and TRBJ2-7, with 8 bases identical to TRBD1. This CDR3 spans 13 amino acids. Trimming cost V 0 bases and J 12 bases; bases outside gene matches: 7. Germline V gene lookup returns CDR1 WSHSY and CDR2 SAAADI. The CDR3 sequence is CASSESTRTGRYF. The CDR3 bases are TGCGCCAGCAGTGAGTCGACCCGGACAGGGCGGTACTTC.

This chain uses TRBV4-1 with TRBJ2-2, with D tentatively TRBD2 (5 bases). Germline CDR1 MGHRA, CDR2 YSYEKL. This CDR3 has 16 amino acids. The V end was cut by 3 bases, the J end by 5 bases, with 16 bases between. The CDR3 reads CASSHNTPRRTGELFF. Written as DNA, the CDR3 is TGCGCCAGCAGCCACAATACCCCCCGGAGGACCGGGGAGCTGTTTTTT.